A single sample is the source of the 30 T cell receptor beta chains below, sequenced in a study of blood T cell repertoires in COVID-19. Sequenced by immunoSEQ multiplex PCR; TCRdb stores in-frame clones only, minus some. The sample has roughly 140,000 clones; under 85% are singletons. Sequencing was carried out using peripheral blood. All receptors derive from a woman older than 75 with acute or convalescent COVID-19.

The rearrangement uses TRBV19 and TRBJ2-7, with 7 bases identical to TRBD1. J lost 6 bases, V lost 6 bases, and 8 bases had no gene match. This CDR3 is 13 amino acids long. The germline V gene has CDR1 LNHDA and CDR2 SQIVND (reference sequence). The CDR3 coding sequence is TGTGCCAGTAGCCCACAGGGGACCGGCGAGCAGTACTTC. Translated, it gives CASSPQGTGEQYF. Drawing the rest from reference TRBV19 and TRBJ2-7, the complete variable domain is DGGITQSPKYLFRKEGQNVTLSCEQNLNHDAMYWYRQDPGQGLRLIYYSQIVNDFQKGDIAEGYSVSREKKESFPLTVTSAQKNPTAFYLCASSPQGTGEQYFGPGTRLTVT.

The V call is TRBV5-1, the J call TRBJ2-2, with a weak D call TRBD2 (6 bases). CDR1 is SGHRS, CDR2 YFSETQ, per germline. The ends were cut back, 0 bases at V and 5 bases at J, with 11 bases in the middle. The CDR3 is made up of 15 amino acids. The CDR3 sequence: CASSLVRGLTGELFF. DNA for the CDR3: TGCGCCAGCAGCTTGGTGCGGGGTCTAACCGGGGAGCTGTTTTTT.

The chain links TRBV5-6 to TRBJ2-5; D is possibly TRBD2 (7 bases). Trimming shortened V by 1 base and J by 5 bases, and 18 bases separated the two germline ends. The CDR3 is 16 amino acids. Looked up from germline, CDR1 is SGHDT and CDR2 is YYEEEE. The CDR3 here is CASSLRRSRGRETQYF. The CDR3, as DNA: TGTGCCAGCAGCTTGAGGCGCTCGCGGGGGCGGGAGACCCAGTACTTC.

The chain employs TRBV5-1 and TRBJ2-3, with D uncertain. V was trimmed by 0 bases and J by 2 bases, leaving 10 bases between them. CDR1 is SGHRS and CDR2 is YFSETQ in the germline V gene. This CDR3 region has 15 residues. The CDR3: CASSLGNSHTDTQYF. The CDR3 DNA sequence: TGCGCCAGCAGCTTGGGGAATAGCCACACAGATACGCAGTATTTT. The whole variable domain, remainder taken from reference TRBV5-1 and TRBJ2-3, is KAGVTQTPRYLIKTRGQQVTLSCSPISGHRSVSWYQQTPGQGLQFLFEYFSETQRNKGNFPGRFSGRQFSNSRSEMNVSTLELGDSALYLCASSLGNSHTDTQYFGPGTRLTVL.

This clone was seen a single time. CDR3 bases: TGCGCCAGCAGCGTAGCAGGGGCCAACAATCAGCCCCAGCATTTT. Translated: CASSVAGANNQPQHF. This chain links TRBV5-1 with TRBJ1-5; D might be TRBD1 (6 bases). The germline V gene has CDR1 SGHRS and CDR2 YFSETQ. CDR3 length: 15 amino acids. Between the trimmed V and J ends, which lost 4 bases and 3 bases, there was a span of 14 bases.

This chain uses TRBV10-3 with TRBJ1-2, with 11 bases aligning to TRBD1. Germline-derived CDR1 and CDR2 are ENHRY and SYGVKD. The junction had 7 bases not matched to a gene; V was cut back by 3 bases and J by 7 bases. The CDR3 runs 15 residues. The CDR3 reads CAISDRTGGVSGYTF. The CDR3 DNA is TGTGCCATCAGTGACCGGACAGGGGGCGTCTCTGGCTACACCTTC.

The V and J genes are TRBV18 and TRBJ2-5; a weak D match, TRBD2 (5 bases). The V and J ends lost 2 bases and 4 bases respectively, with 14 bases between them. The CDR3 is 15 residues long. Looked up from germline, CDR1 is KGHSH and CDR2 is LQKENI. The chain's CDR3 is CASSPVRARGETQYF. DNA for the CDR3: TGTGCCAGCTCACCAGTGAGGGCCCGGGGAGAGACCCAGTACTTC.

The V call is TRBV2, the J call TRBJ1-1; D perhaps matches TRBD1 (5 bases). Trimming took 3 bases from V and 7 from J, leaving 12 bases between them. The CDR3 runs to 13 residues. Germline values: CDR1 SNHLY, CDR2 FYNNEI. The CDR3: CASSDGSGGEAFF. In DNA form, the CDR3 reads TGTGCCAGCAGTGACGGTTCCGGGGGTGAAGCTTTCTTT.

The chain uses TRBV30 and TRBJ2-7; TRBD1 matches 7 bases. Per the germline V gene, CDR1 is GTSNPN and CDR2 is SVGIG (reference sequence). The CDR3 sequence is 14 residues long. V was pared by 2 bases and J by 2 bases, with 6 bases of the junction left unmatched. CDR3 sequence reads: CAWSMPDRTYEQYF. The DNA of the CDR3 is TGTGCCTGGAGTATGCCGGACAGGACCTACGAGCAGTACTTC. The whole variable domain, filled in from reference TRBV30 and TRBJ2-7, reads SQTIHQWPATLVQPVGSPLSLECTVEGTSNPNLYWYRQAAGRGLQLLFYSVGIGQISSEVPQNLSASRPQDRQFILSSKKLLLSDSGFYLCAWSMPDRTYEQYFGPGTRLTVT.

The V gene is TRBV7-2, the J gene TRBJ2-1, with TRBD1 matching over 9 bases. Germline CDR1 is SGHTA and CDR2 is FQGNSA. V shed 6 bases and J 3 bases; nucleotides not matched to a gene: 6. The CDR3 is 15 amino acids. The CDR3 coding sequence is TGTGCCAGCAGGCGGGGGACAGGGAACTACAATGAGCAGTTCTTC. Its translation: CASRRGTGNYNEQFF.

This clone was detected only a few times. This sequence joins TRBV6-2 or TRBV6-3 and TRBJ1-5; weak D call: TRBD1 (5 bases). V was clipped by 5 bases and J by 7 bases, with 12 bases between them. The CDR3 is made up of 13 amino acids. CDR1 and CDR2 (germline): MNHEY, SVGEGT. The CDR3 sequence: CASSAGFRQPQHF. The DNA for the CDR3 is TGTGCCAGCAGTGCAGGGTTTCGACAGCCCCAGCATTTT.

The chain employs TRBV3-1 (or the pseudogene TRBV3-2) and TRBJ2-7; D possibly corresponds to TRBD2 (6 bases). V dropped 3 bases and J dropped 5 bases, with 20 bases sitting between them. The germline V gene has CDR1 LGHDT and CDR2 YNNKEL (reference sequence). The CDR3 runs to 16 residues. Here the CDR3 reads CASSHPGWGDLNEQYF. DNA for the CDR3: TGTGCCAGCAGCCACCCTGGATGGGGGGACCTGAACGAGCAGTACTTC.

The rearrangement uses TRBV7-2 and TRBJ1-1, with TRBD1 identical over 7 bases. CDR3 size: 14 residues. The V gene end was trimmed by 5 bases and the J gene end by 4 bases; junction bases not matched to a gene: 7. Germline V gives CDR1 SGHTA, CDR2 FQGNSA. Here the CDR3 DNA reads TGTGCCAGCAGCCCCCAACAGGGGCCCACTGAAGCTTTCTTT. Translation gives CASSPQQGPTEAFF. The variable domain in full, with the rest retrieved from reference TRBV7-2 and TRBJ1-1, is GAGVSQSPSNKVTEKGKDVELRCDPISGHTALYWYRQSLGQGLEFLIYFQGNSAPDKSGLPSDRFSAERTGGSVSTLTIQRTQQEDSAVYLCASSPQQGPTEAFFGQGTRLTVV.

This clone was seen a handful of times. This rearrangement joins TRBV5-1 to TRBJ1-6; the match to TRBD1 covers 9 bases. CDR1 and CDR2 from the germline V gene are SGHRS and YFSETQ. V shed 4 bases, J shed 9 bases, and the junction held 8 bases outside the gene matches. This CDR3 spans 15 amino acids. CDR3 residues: CASSGIGTGSSPLHF. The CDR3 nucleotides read TGCGCCAGCAGCGGGATCGGGACAGGGTCTTCACCCCTCCACTTT.

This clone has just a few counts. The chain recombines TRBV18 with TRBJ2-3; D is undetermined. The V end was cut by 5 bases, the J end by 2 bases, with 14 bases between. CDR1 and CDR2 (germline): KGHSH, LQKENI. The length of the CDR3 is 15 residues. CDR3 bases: TGTGCCAGCTCATCAGAAGCGCGGAACACAGATACGCAGTATTTT. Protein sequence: CASSSEARNTDTQYF.

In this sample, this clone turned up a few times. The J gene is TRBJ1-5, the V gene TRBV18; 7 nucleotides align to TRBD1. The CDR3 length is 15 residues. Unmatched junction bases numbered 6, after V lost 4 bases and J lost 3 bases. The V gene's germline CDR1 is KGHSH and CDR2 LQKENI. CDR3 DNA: TGTGCCAGCTCACTCGACAGGGTTCCCAATCAGCCCCAGCATTTT. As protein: CASSLDRVPNQPQHF.

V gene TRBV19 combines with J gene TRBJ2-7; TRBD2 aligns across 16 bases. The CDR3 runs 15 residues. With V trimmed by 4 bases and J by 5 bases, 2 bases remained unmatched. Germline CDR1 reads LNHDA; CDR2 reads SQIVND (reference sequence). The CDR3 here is CASSTGLAGGHEQYF. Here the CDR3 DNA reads TGTGCCAGTAGTACGGGACTAGCGGGGGGGCACGAGCAGTACTTC. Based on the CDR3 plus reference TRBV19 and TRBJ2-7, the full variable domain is DGGITQSPKYLFRKEGQNVTLSCEQNLNHDAMYWYRQDPGQGLRLIYYSQIVNDFQKGDIAEGYSVSREKKESFPLTVTSAQKNPTAFYLCASSTGLAGGHEQYFGPGTRLTVT.

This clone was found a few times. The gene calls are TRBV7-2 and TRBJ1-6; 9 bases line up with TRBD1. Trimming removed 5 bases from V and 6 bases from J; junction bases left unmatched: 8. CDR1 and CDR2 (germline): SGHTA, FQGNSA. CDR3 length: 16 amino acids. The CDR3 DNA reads TGTGCCAGCAGCAACCGGGACAGGGAGTTTAATTCACCCCTCCACTTT. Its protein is CASSNRDREFNSPLHF.

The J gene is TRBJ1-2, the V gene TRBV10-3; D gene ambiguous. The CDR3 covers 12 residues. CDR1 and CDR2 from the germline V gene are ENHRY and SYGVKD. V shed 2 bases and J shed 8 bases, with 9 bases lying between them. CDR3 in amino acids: CAISEGLGGYTF. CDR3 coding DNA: TGTGCCATCAGTGAGGGGCTCGGAGGCTACACCTTC.

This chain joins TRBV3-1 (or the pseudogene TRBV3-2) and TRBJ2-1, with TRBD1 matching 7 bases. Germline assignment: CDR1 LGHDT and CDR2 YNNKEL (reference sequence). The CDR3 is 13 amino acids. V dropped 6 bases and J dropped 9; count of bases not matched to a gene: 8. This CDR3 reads CASRNGQVGEQFF. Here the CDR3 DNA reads TGTGCCAGCAGAAACGGACAGGTTGGTGAGCAGTTCTTC.

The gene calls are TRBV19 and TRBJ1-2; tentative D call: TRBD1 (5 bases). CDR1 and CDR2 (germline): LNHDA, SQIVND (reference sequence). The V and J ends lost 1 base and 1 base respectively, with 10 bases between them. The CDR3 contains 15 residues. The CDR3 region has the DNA TGTGCCAGTAGTATAGCGGACACGTTTAACTATGGCTACACCTTC. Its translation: CASSIADTFNYGYTF.

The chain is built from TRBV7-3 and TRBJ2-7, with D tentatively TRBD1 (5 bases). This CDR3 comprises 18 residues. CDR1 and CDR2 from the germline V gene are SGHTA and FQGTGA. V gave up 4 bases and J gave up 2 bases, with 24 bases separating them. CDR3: CASSSSVIGRVSAYEQYF. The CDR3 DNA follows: TGTGCCAGCAGCTCATCGGTGATTGGCAGGGTCTCGGCCTACGAGCAGTACTTC. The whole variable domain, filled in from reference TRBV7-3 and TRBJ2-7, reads GAGVSQTPSNKVTEKGKYVELRCDPISGHTALYWYRQSLGQGPEFLIYFQGTGAADDSGLPNDRFFAVRPEGSVSTLKIQRTERGDSAVYLCASSSSVIGRVSAYEQYFGPGTRLTVT.

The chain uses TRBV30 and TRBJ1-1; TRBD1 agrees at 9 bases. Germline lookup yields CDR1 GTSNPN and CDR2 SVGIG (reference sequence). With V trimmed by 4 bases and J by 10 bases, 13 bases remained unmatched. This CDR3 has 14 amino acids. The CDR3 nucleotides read TGTGCCTGGAAATACAGGGACAGGGAGGGGGCAGCTTTCTTT. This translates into CAWKYRDREGAAFF.

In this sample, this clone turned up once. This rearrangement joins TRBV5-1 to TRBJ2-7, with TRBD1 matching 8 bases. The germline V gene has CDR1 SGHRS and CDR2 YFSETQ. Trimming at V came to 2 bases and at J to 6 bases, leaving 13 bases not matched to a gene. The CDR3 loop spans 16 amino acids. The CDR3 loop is CASSFIPSGQGGEQYF. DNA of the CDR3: TGCGCCAGCAGCTTTATTCCATCCGGACAGGGAGGCGAGCAGTACTTC. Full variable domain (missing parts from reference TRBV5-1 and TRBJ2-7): KAGVTQTPRYLIKTRGQQVTLSCSPISGHRSVSWYQQTPGQGLQFLFEYFSETQRNKGNFPGRFSGRQFSNSRSEMNVSTLELGDSALYLCASSFIPSGQGGEQYFGPGTRLTVT.

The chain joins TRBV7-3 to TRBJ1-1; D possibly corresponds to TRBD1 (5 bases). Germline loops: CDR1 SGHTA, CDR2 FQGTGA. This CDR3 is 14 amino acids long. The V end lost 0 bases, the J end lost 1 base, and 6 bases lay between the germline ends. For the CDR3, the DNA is TGTGCCAGCAGCTTAACAGGGGCGAACACTGAAGCTTTCTTT. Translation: CASSLTGANTEAFF.

In DNA, the CDR3 is TGTGCCAGCAGCTTAGGATTAGCGGGGGAGACTGAAACGAACACCGGGGAGCTGTTTTTT. Encoded protein: CASSLGLAGETETNTGELFF. J is TRBJ2-2 and V is TRBV11-3; the match to TRBD2 covers 9 bases. Germline assignment: CDR1 SGHNT and CDR2 YENEEA. The CDR3 has 20 amino acids. V trimming: 1 base; J trimming: 0 bases; junction bases outside the gene matches: 12.

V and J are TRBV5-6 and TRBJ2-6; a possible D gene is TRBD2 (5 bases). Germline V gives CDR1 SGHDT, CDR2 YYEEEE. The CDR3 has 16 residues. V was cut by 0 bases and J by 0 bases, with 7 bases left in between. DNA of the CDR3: TGTGCCAGCAGCTTGGGAGGGCCCTCTGGGGCCAACGTCCTGACTTTC. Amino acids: CASSLGGPSGANVLTF.

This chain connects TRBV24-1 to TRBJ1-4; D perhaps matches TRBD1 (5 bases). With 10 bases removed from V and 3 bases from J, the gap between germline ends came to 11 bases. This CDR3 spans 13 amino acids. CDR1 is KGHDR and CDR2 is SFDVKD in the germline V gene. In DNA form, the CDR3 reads TGTGCCACTCCCGGGACTTCTAATGAAAAACTGTTTTTT. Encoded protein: CATPGTSNEKLFF.

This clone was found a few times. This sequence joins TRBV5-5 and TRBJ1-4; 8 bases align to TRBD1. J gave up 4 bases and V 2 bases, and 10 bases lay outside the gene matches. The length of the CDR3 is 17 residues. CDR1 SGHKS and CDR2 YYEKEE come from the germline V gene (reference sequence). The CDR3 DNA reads TGTGCCAGCAGCTTACAACCCGGACAGGGAAGTAATGAAAAACTGTTTTTT. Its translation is CASSLQPGQGSNEKLFF.

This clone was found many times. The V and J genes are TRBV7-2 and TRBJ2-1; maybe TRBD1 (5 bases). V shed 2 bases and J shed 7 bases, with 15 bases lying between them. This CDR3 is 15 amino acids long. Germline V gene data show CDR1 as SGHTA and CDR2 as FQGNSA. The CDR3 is CASSLWQARGNEQFF. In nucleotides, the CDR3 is TGTGCCAGCAGCTTATGGCAGGCAAGGGGTAATGAGCAGTTCTTC.